These 22 T cell receptor beta chains share one sample of origin, sequenced in a study of cytomegalovirus exposure and HLA in healthy donors (dated by TCRdb to the late 2010s). Library preparation employed the immunoSEQ multiplex PCR assay. A mixture of 60 forward primers for TCR Vbeta segments and 13 reverse primers for TCR Jbeta segments was used in the multiplex PCR. TCRdb stores this immuneACCESS table with in-frame sequences only. Part of the clones is absent; in the studies checked, under half of the shortfall reflects unresolved V genes, and no reason is known for the rest. This sample gives approximately 110,000 clones in total; 70% to 85% of them show up just once. In total, the top ten clones hold about 13% of the sample. Sequenced sample: PBMCs. These TCRs come from a woman aged 40 to 55 in good health and CMV-seropositive.

Only a few counts were recorded for this clone. This sample also contains other DNA sequences that code for the same CDR3. The CDR3, as DNA: TGTGCCAGCTCGTCAGCGGATACGCAGTATTTT. As protein: CASSSADTQYF. J is TRBJ2-3 and V is TRBV18; D is unclear. The germline V gene has CDR1 KGHSH and CDR2 LQKENI. This CDR3 comprises 11 residues. V lost 6 bases, J lost 6 bases, and 7 bases lay in between. The complete variable domain, with remaining parts taken from reference TRBV18 and TRBJ2-3, reads NAGVMQNPRHLVRRRGQEARLRCSPMKGHSHVYWYRQLPEEGLKFMVYLQKENIIDESGMPKERFSAEFPKEGPSILRIQQVVRGDSAAYFCASSSADTQYFGPGTRLTVL.

The chain has TRBV5-1 and TRBJ1-1; D uncertain. The germline V and J ends were trimmed by 5 bases and 0 bases, with 14 bases remaining between them. The germline V gene encodes CDR1 SGHRS and CDR2 YFSETQ. This CDR3 is built from 15 residues. The CDR3 region is CASSLLSELNTEAFF. The CDR3 region has the DNA TGCGCCAGCAGTCTCCTTAGCGAGTTGAACACTGAAGCTTTCTTT.

The chain has TRBV14 and TRBJ2-6, with 7 nucleotides matching TRBD2. In germline, CDR1 is SGHDN, CDR2 FVKESK. V shed 0 bases, J shed 0 bases, and the junction held 8 bases outside the gene matches. This CDR3 comprises 19 residues. The CDR3 loop is CASSQDSLAAHSGANVLTF. The CDR3 nucleotides read TGTGCCAGCAGCCAAGATAGTCTAGCGGCCCACTCTGGGGCCAACGTCCTGACTTTC.

The rearrangement links TRBV28 to TRBJ2-1; D is unclear. The ends were cut back, 4 bases at V and 6 bases at J, with 4 bases in the middle. The CDR3 sequence is 11 residues long. Germline loops: CDR1 MDHEN, CDR2 SYDVKM. In DNA, the CDR3 is TGTGCCAGCAGTTCGCGCAATGAGCAGTTCTTC. It specifies CASSSRNEQFF.

The rearrangement joins TRBV18 to TRBJ2-2, with 10 bases fitting TRBD2. Germline loops: CDR1 KGHSH, CDR2 LQKENI. This CDR3 has 15 amino acids. The V segment lost 8 bases and the J segment 3 bases; nucleotides outside the gene matches: 6. CDR3 in amino acids: CASTPLAGDTGELFF. DNA of the CDR3: TGTGCCAGCACGCCCCTAGCGGGAGACACCGGGGAGCTGTTTTTT. Filled out from reference TRBV18 and TRBJ2-2, the complete variable domain reads NAGVMQNPRHLVRRRGQEARLRCSPMKGHSHVYWYRQLPEEGLKFMVYLQKENIIDESGMPKERFSAEFPKEGPSILRIQQVVRGDSAAYFCASTPLAGDTGELFFGEGSRLTVL.

CDR3 DNA: TGCGCCAGCAGGGGTAGCGGGGGAGATACGCAGTATTTT. It yields the protein CASRGSGGDTQYF. The gene calls are TRBV10-1 and TRBJ2-3; the match to TRBD2 covers 9 bases. V was pared by 6 bases and J by 5 bases, with 3 bases of the junction left unmatched. CDR1 and CDR2 from the germline V gene are WNHNN and SYGVQD (reference sequence). The CDR3 length is 13 residues.

The chain is built from TRBV5-1 and TRBJ2-7; weak D call: TRBD1 (6 bases). Trimming removed 7 bases at V and 1 base at J, with 15 bases between. Germline loops: CDR1 SGHRS, CDR2 YFSETQ. The CDR3 has 14 residues. CDR3 bases: TGCGCCAGCCACCAGGGGCGACATTCCTACGAGCAGTACTTC. It yields the protein CASHQGRHSYEQYF.

The chain uses TRBV25-1 and TRBJ1-1; 8 nucleotides agree with TRBD1. V was pared by 5 bases and J by 2 bases, with 1 base of the junction left unmatched. This CDR3 contains 13 residues. Germline CDR1 and CDR2: MGHDK and SYGVNS. CDR3 DNA: TGTGCCAGCAGTTCAGGGGGCAACACTGAAGCTTTCTTT. Translation: CASSSGGNTEAFF.

V is TRBV7-2 and J is TRBJ2-7; 11 nucleotides align to TRBD2. Germline V gene lookup returns CDR1 SGHTA and CDR2 FQGNSA. The CDR3 spans 15 residues. The trim removed 6 bases at V and 1 base at J, leaving 5 bases unmatched. The CDR3 coding sequence is TGTGCCAGCAGGGGCGGGACTAGCGGTTCCTACGAGCAGTACTTC. Translating gives CASRGGTSGSYEQYF.

The J gene is TRBJ2-3, the V gene TRBV29-1, with TRBD1 matching 8 bases. Unmatched junction bases numbered 3, after V lost 4 bases and J lost 3 bases. This CDR3 has 13 residues. Germline V gene lookup returns CDR1 SQVTM and CDR2 ANQGSEA. CDR3 sequence (DNA): TGCAGCGTTGTTGACAGGGGTACAGATACGCAGTATTTT. Translating it yields CSVVDRGTDTQYF.

This clone was counted a few times. V and J are TRBV4-1 and TRBJ1-1; D is possibly TRBD1 (5 bases). The CDR3 is 13 residues long. Germline assignment: CDR1 MGHRA and CDR2 YSYEKL. V was pared by 2 bases and J by 8 bases, with 12 bases between. This CDR3 is CASSQSLGVEAFF. The DNA of the CDR3 is TGCGCCAGCAGCCAATCCCTAGGGGTGGAAGCTTTCTTT.

The chain couples TRBV5-1 to TRBJ2-2, with D maybe TRBD1 (6 bases). Germline lookup yields CDR1 SGHRS and CDR2 YFSETQ. V gave up 4 bases and J gave up 4 bases, with 17 bases separating them. The CDR3 loop spans 16 amino acids. In DNA form, the CDR3 reads TGCGCCAGCAGCCCAAATACTCAGGGGTTCACCGGGGAGCTGTTTTTT. It is translated as CASSPNTQGFTGELFF.

The V gene is TRBV29-1, the J gene TRBJ1-2; D remains ambiguous. The V gene's germline CDR1 is SQVTM and CDR2 ANQGSEA. The CDR3 runs 9 residues. Trimming left V 4 bases short and J 11 bases short, with 8 bases between. In DNA, the CDR3 is TGCAGCGTTGCCCCTTATTACACCTTC. Its protein product is CSVAPYYTF.

This clone was seen only a few times. The chain uses TRBV4-2 and TRBJ2-7; TRBD1 matches at 11 bases. With V trimmed by 4 bases and J by 1 base, 0 bases remained unmatched. This CDR3 is built from 14 residues. Per germline, CDR1 LGHNA and CDR2 YNFKEQ. CDR3 sequence reads: CASSRDRGSYEQYF. As DNA, the CDR3 is TGTGCCAGCAGCCGGGACAGGGGGTCCTACGAGCAGTACTTC.

The chain uses TRBV14 and TRBJ2-7; D is perhaps TRBD2 (6 bases). V lost 4 bases and J 6 bases, leaving 22 bases between the germline ends. This CDR3 region has 16 residues. Germline V lookup: CDR1 SGHDN, CDR2 FVKESK. The DNA for the CDR3 is TGTGCCAGCAGCCTCTATCTCGTAGGGAGGTCCCCCGAGCAGTACTTC. This codes for CASSLYLVGRSPEQYF. The complete variable domain, with remaining parts taken from reference TRBV14 and TRBJ2-7, reads EAGVTQFPSHSVIEKGQTVTLRCDPISGHDNLYWYRRVMGKEIKFLLHFVKESKQDESGMPNNRFLAERTGGTYSTLKVQPAELEDSGVYFCASSLYLVGRSPEQYFGPGTRLTVT.

The V and J genes are TRBV2 and TRBJ1-1; D ambiguous. This CDR3 has 13 amino acids. Germline V gives CDR1 SNHLY, CDR2 FYNNEI. The V end was cut by 7 bases, the J end by 2 bases, with 11 bases between. The CDR3, as DNA: TGTGCCAGCAAAGGCGGAAGAAACACTGAAGCTTTCTTT. This sequence encodes CASKGGRNTEAFF.

The chain recombines TRBV5-4 with TRBJ2-5; D might be TRBD2 (5 bases). Germline loops: CDR1 SGHNT, CDR2 YYREEE (reference sequence). The CDR3 loop spans 16 amino acids. Trimming shortened V by 0 bases and J by 1 base, and 13 bases separated the two germline ends. CDR3 sequence (DNA): TGTGCCAGCAGCTTGGACCGGGGTGCCTTCCAAGAGACCCAGTACTTC. Its translation: CASSLDRGAFQETQYF.

The chain links TRBV5-1 to TRBJ2-2; the match to TRBD1 covers 9 bases. The germline V gene has CDR1 SGHRS and CDR2 YFSETQ. The CDR3 loop spans 15 amino acids. The V segment lost 4 bases and the J segment 1 base; nucleotides outside the gene matches: 2. Written as DNA, the CDR3 is TGCGCCAGCAGCGGGACAGGGAGGAACACCGGGGAGCTGTTTTTT. Amino acids: CASSGTGRNTGELFF.

In its sample, this clone was seen a few times. This sequence joins TRBV5-4 and TRBJ2-5; D not resolved. The CDR3 contains 12 residues. Trimming removed 0 bases from V and 3 bases from J, with 3 bases in between. Per the germline V gene, CDR1 is SGHNT and CDR2 is YYREEE (reference sequence). The CDR3: CASSLVEETQYF. The DNA of the CDR3 is TGTGCCAGCAGCTTGGTCGAAGAGACCCAGTACTTC.

V gene TRBV5-1 combines with J gene TRBJ2-5; no firm D call. The CDR3 contains 14 residues. V dropped 4 bases and J dropped 2 bases, with 12 bases sitting between them. Germline CDR1 and CDR2: SGHRS and YFSETQ. The CDR3 sequence: CASSRSPGQETQYF. The CDR3 DNA follows: TGCGCCAGCAGCAGGTCGCCCGGGCAAGAGACCCAGTACTTC. The whole variable domain, remainder taken from reference TRBV5-1 and TRBJ2-5, is KAGVTQTPRYLIKTRGQQVTLSCSPISGHRSVSWYQQTPGQGLQFLFEYFSETQRNKGNFPGRFSGRQFSNSRSEMNVSTLELGDSALYLCASSRSPGQETQYFGPGTRLLVL.

The rearrangement joins TRBV19 to TRBJ1-1; 8 bases map to TRBD1. V shed 5 bases, J shed 6 bases, and the junction held 5 bases outside the gene matches. Germline CDR1 is LNHDA and CDR2 is SQIVND (reference sequence). The CDR3 length is 13 residues. The CDR3, as DNA: TGTGCCAGTAGTGCGGACAGGGTGTCTGAAGCTTTCTTT. Amino acids: CASSADRVSEAFF.

As DNA, the CDR3 is TGTGCCACCTCCCGGGGGTACCAAGAGACCCAGTACTTC. It encodes CATSRGYQETQYF. This rearrangement joins TRBV19 to TRBJ2-5; D is possibly TRBD2 (6 bases). The CDR3 has 13 residues. Trimming took 10 bases from V and 0 from J, leaving 12 bases between them. Germline loops: CDR1 LNHDA, CDR2 SQIVND (reference sequence).